This T cell receptor beta chain was documented in a study of shared clonotypes between healthy human individuals. Study background: Three CD4 naive, three CD4 memory, two CD8 naive and one CD8 memory plate were used per donor. Points from the study as a whole: All-four-donor shared clonotypes had higher generation probabilities than non-shared clonotypes did. Naive subsets tended to show greater estimated richness than memory subsets.

The repertoire was sequenced with immunoSEQ multiplex PCR; TCRdb's copy has only in-frame clones and lacks some. Of millions of clones in the sample, around nine tenths are singletons; the top ten hold about 0.13%. Details on this clone: Antigen specificity is unknown.

All participating donors were Caucasian adults from Nashville, Tennessee. Sequencing used naive CD4+ T cells sorted from blood. Specified subset: CD45RA+ positively selected. The clonotype comes from a man between 18 and 29 years old in good health.

In DNA, the CDR3 is TGCGCCAGCAGCTCGAGGTTAAGCGCGGCTAGCACAGATACGCAGTATTTT. It translates to CASSSRLSAASTDTQYF. The J gene is TRBJ2-3, the V gene TRBV5-1; D not certain. The CDR3 sequence is 17 residues long. Germline V gives CDR1 SGHRS, CDR2 YFSETQ. V shed 3 bases and J shed 0 bases, with 17 bases lying between them.